A single sample is the source of the 21 T cell receptor beta chains below, sequenced in a study of shared clonotypes between healthy human individuals. Generated by immunoSEQ multiplex PCR, the TCRdb table keeps only in-frame clones and is missing some. The sample has 2,500,000 or so clones; just under 95% are singletons. The specimen sequenced was naive CD4+ T cells from PBMCs. Subset defined: CD45RA+ positively selected. These receptors originate from a young man in good health. Some clones in this sample may be carry-over from other donors' samples.

This sequence joins TRBV5-6 and TRBJ1-5, with 8 bases that match TRBD1. V lost 3 bases, J lost 2 bases, and 7 bases stayed unmatched. Looked up from germline, CDR1 is SGHDT and CDR2 is YYEEEE. The CDR3 runs 16 residues. The CDR3 DNA sequence: TGTGCCAGCAGCTCCCGGACAGGGCAGCGCAATCAGCCCCAGCATTTT. Encoded protein: CASSSRTGQRNQPQHF.

V is TRBV28 and J is TRBJ2-7, with D uncertain. This CDR3 spans 12 amino acids. V lost 3 bases, J lost 7 bases, and 10 bases lay in between. The germline gives CDR1 MDHEN, CDR2 SYDVKM. CDR3 loop: CASSFLRFEQYF. The CDR3 bases are TGTGCCAGCAGTTTCCTACGGTTTGAGCAGTACTTC.

This clone showed up just once. The chain combines TRBV10-2 with TRBJ2-3; TRBD2 might be the D (6 bases). CDR1 WSHSY and CDR2 SAAADI come from the germline V gene. V shed 1 base and J shed 2 bases, with 19 bases lying between them. This CDR3 is 18 amino acids long. The CDR3 is CASSEYAWGLPTTDTQYF. CDR3 nucleotide sequence: TGCGCCAGCAGTGAGTATGCGTGGGGACTCCCAACCACAGATACGCAGTATTTT.

The chain employs TRBV28 and TRBJ2-3; 8 bases are shared with TRBD1. This CDR3 comprises 16 residues. In germline, CDR1 is MDHEN, CDR2 SYDVKM. V was clipped by 4 bases and J by 5 bases; unmatched bases: 11. CDR3 coding DNA: TGTGCCAGCAGTTCCTTCATACAGGGGGTGGGAGATACGCAGTATTTT. This sequence encodes CASSSFIQGVGDTQYF.

This clone appeared once. Different DNA sequences within this sample yield the same CDR3. The V call is TRBV6-5, the J call TRBJ1-4, with TRBD1 matching 9 bases. Germline trimming cut 6 bases from V and 4 bases from J; bases unmatched to any gene: 3. Germline CDR1 reads MNHEY; CDR2 reads SVGAGI. This CDR3 has 14 residues. The CDR3 DNA reads TGTGCCAGCAGCCGGACAGGGGTTAATGAAAAACTGTTTTTT. This codes for CASSRTGVNEKLFF.

About this clone itself: This sample includes further DNA sequences coding for the same CDR3. The gene calls are TRBV7-2 and TRBJ2-5, with 9 bases lining up with TRBD1. V lost 2 bases to trimming and J lost 5 bases; unmatched junction nucleotides: 3. Per the germline V gene, CDR1 is SGHTA and CDR2 is FQGNSA. CDR3 length: 14 residues. The DNA of the CDR3 is TGTGCCAGCAGCTTATTCGGGACAGGGGAGACCCAGTACTTC. It yields the protein CASSLFGTGETQYF. The variable domain in full, with the rest retrieved from reference TRBV7-2 and TRBJ2-5, is GAGVSQSPSNKVTEKGKDVELRCDPISGHTALYWYRQSLGQGLEFLIYFQGNSAPDKSGLPSDRFSAERTGGSVSTLTIQRTQQEDSAVYLCASSLFGTGETQYFGPGTRLLVL.

The rearrangement joins TRBV9 to TRBJ2-3; maybe TRBD2 (5 bases). This CDR3 contains 18 residues. Germline lookup yields CDR1 SGDLS and CDR2 YYNGEE. Trimming removed 4 bases from V and 3 bases from J, with 24 bases in between. DNA for the CDR3: TGTGCCAGCAGCATTAGCGTAACCGCGCCAGCCGGAACAGATACGCAGTATTTT. This codes for CASSISVTAPAGTDTQYF. Together with reference TRBV9 and TRBJ2-3, the CDR3 gives the full variable domain: DSGVTQTPKHLITATGQRVTLRCSPRSGDLSVYWYQQSLDQGLQFLIQYYNGEERAKGNILERFSAQQFPDLHSELNLSSLELGDSALYFCASSISVTAPAGTDTQYFGPGTRLTVL.

The V and J genes are TRBV7-2 and TRBJ1-1, with a weak D call TRBD1 (5 bases). CDR1 and CDR2 (germline): SGHTA, FQGNSA. V was cut by 5 bases and J by 1 base, with 17 bases left in between. The CDR3 contains 16 residues. CDR3 protein: CASSGESREGNTEAFF. CDR3 coding DNA: TGTGCCAGCAGCGGGGAAAGCAGGGAAGGGAACACTGAAGCTTTCTTT. Supplemented by reference TRBV7-2 and TRBJ1-1, the full variable domain reads GAGVSQSPSNKVTEKGKDVELRCDPISGHTALYWYRQSLGQGLEFLIYFQGNSAPDKSGLPSDRFSAERTGGSVSTLTIQRTQQEDSAVYLCASSGESREGNTEAFFGQGTRLTVV.

With respect to this clone: Other DNA sequences within the sample encode an identical CDR3. The CDR3 DNA reads TGCGCCAGCAGCTTGGCCGTCAGCTCCTACGAGCAGTACTTC. Protein: CASSLAVSSYEQYF. V gene TRBV5-1 combines with J gene TRBJ2-7; D remains unclear. CDR1 is SGHRS and CDR2 is YFSETQ in the germline V gene. The germline V and J ends were trimmed by 0 bases and 0 bases, with 7 bases remaining between them. The length of the CDR3 is 14 residues. The full variable domain, its missing parts supplied by reference TRBV5-1 and TRBJ2-7, is KAGVTQTPRYLIKTRGQQVTLSCSPISGHRSVSWYQQTPGQGLQFLFEYFSETQRNKGNFPGRFSGRQFSNSRSEMNVSTLELGDSALYLCASSLAVSSYEQYFGPGTRLTVT.

The chain recombines TRBV10-3 with TRBJ1-4; no reliable D call. Germline V gene data show CDR1 as ENHRY and CDR2 as SYGVKD. The CDR3 spans 13 residues. The ends were cut back, 6 bases at V and 10 bases at J, with 15 bases in the middle. The CDR3 is CAISADQRGKLFF. The CDR3, as DNA: TGTGCCATCAGCGCCGACCAGCGGGGAAAACTGTTTTTT.

The J gene is TRBJ2-7, the V gene TRBV13; the D is unclear. CDR3 length: 12 amino acids. The germline V and J ends were trimmed by 5 bases and 5 bases, with 10 bases remaining between them. Germline CDR1 is PRHDT and CDR2 is FYEKMQ (reference sequence). CDR3 loop: CASSVTWNEQYF. The DNA for the CDR3 is TGTGCCAGCAGCGTAACATGGAACGAGCAGTACTTC.

The chain combines TRBV9 with TRBJ2-3, with D unclear. V lost 0 bases and J lost 0, with 14 bases in between. Germline V gene sequence: CDR1 SGDLS, CDR2 YYNGEE. The CDR3 has 17 residues. The CDR3 coding sequence is TGTGCCAGCAGCGTAGGACCCCCGGAAGCCAGCACAGATACGCAGTATTTT. This sequence encodes CASSVGPPEASTDTQYF.

This CDR3 reads CAISGTGPYTGELFF. As DNA, the CDR3 is TGTGCCATCAGTGGGACAGGGCCTTACACCGGGGAGCTGTTTTTT. The rearrangement links TRBV10-3 to TRBJ2-2, with TRBD1 identical over 8 bases. Germline CDR1 reads ENHRY; CDR2 reads SYGVKD. J gave up 3 bases and V 4 bases, and 4 bases lay outside the gene matches. The length of the CDR3 is 15 residues.

V and J are TRBV15 and TRBJ1-4, with a possible D match to TRBD1 (5 bases). The V end was cut by 4 bases, the J end by 8 bases, with 11 bases between. CDR1 and CDR2 from the germline V gene are LNHNV and YYDKDF (reference sequence). The CDR3 is 13 residues long. CDR3 nucleotides: TGTGCCACCAGCACACGCAGACAGGAAAAACTGTTTTTT. It encodes CATSTRRQEKLFF.

The chain has TRBV5-1 and TRBJ1-5; D not certain. This CDR3 is built from 13 residues. Trimming pared 0 bases from V and 7 bases from J, leaving 8 bases between. Germline V gene sequence: CDR1 SGHRS, CDR2 YFSETQ. The chain's CDR3 is CASSLGEEQPQHF. CDR3 bases: TGCGCCAGCAGCTTGGGAGAGGAGCAGCCCCAGCATTTT.

This clone appeared a single time. The V gene is TRBV5-8, the J gene TRBJ2-6; D remains unclear. Germline V gives CDR1 SGHTS, CDR2 YDEGEE. The CDR3 extends over 19 amino acids. V shed 2 bases and J shed 0 bases, with 18 bases lying between them. The CDR3 DNA reads TGTGCCAGCAGCTTCTATGCAGGCGCAACTTTCTCTGGGGCCAACGTCCTGACTTTC. Translating gives CASSFYAGATFSGANVLTF.

This clone was seen once. The V and J genes are TRBV19 and TRBJ1-2; D call uncertain. The CDR3 has 12 amino acids. CDR1 and CDR2 from the germline V gene are LNHDA and SQIVND (reference sequence). Trimming cost V 4 bases and J 9 bases, with 12 bases left between them. This chain's CDR3 is CASSTEYQRYTF. The CDR3 region has the DNA TGTGCCAGTAGTACCGAATACCAACGCTACACCTTC.

V gene TRBV6-1 combines with J gene TRBJ2-7; no firm D call. V lost 3 bases to trimming and J lost 0 bases, with 15 bases between them. CDR1 MNHNS and CDR2 SASEGT come from the germline V gene. The CDR3 loop spans 16 amino acids. CDR3 DNA: TGTGCCAGCAGTGAGTGGCAGCCGTTACTCTCCTACGAGCAGTACTTC. It yields the protein CASSEWQPLLSYEQYF.

The genes are TRBV5-4 and TRBJ1-3, with D unresolved. Germline CDR1 reads SGHNT; CDR2 reads YYREEE (reference sequence). V lost 0 bases and J lost 0, with 7 bases in between. The length of the CDR3 is 15 residues. CDR3 amino acids: CASSLAGSSGNTIYF. CDR3 DNA: TGTGCCAGCAGCTTGGCCGGGTCCTCTGGAAACACCATATATTTT.

This clone is a singleton in its sample. This rearrangement joins TRBV19 to TRBJ2-1; possibly TRBD1 or TRBD2 for D (7 bases each). The V gene's germline CDR1 is LNHDA and CDR2 SQIVND (reference sequence). V lost 7 bases, J lost 9 bases, and 22 bases lay in between. This CDR3 has 15 amino acids. In DNA form, the CDR3 reads TGTGCCAGTACCCCCAGGGGGAGGGGCGCGGGTGAGCAGTTCTTC. Residues: CASTPRGRGAGEQFF.

The V and J genes are TRBV28 and TRBJ1-1; tentative D call: TRBD1 (6 bases). CDR3 length: 16 residues. The V and J ends lost 8 bases and 4 bases respectively, with 23 bases between them. Germline CDR1 MDHEN, CDR2 SYDVKM. CDR3 in DNA: TGTGCCAGCCGAAGGGGGGGGATAGACTACCCCACTGAAGCTTTCTTT. Amino acid sequence: CASRRGGIDYPTEAFF.